This T cell receptor beta chain appears in the sequencing data of a study of graft-versus-host responses after intestinal transplantation. The table came from immunoSEQ multiplex PCR; TCRdb's copy has only in-frame clones and leaves some out. The profile shows 90,000 to 150,000 clones, approximately 92% of them singletons. CDR3 length: 14 residues. Germline V lookup: CDR1 KGHSH, CDR2 LQKENI. V lost 6 bases, J lost 2 bases, and 14 bases lay in between. There are a few counts of this clone. The target antigen is unknown. Study results and limitations: GvH clone levels peaked in circulation, and this peak was associated with early post-transplant HvG declines.

The receptor was derived from a human donor who received an intestinal transplant. The material was unstimulated CD4+ T cells sorted from spleen or lymph node cells, obtained before intestinal transplant. The chain joins TRBV18 to TRBJ2-7; maybe TRBD1 (6 bases). CDR3 nucleotides: TGTGCCAGCTCCAGGGGCGCCCTCACCTACGAGCAGTACTTC. It specifies CASSRGALTYEQYF. Variable domain in full (rest from reference TRBV18 and TRBJ2-7): NAGVMQNPRHLVRRRGQEARLRCSPMKGHSHVYWYRQLPEEGLKFMVYLQKENIIDESGMPKERFSAEFPKEGPSILRIQQVVRGDSAAYFCASSRGALTYEQYFGPGTRLTVT.